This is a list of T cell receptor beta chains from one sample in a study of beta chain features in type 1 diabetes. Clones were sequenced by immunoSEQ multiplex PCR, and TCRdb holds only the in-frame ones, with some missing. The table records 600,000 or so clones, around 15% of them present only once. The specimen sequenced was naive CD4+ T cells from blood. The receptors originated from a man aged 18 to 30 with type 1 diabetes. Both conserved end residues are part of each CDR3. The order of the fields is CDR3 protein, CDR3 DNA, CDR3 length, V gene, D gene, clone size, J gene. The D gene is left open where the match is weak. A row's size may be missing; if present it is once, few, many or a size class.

CASSYSPQGAWETQYF	TGTGCCAGCAGTTACTCGCCGCAGGGGGCCTGGGAGACCCAGTACTTC	16	TRBV6-5	TRBD1	NA	TRBJ2-5
CASSNPGGYSGLTEAFF	TGTGCCAGCAGCAATCCAGGGGGCTATTCTGGGCTCACTGAAGCTTTCTTT	17	TRBV7-3	TRBD1	NA	TRBJ1-1
CSVEPGTGAYYNEQFF	TGCAGCGTTGAACCTGGGACAGGGGCTTACTACAATGAGCAGTTCTTC	16	TRBV29-1	TRBD1	few	TRBJ2-1
CAISGTGKAYEQYF	TGTGCCATCAGCGGGACAGGGAAAGCCTACGAGCAGTACTTC	14	TRBV10-3	TRBD1	NA	TRBJ2-7
CASSRRDRGNEQFF	TGTGCCAGTAGTCGGCGAGACAGGGGTAATGAGCAGTTCTTC	14	TRBV19	TRBD1	NA	TRBJ2-1
CAWSTVRGPGELFF	TGTGCCTGGAGCACGGTCAGGGGGCCCGGGGAGCTGTTTTTT	14	TRBV30	TRBD1	few	TRBJ2-2
CASSLYDQPQHF	TGTGCCAGCAGCTTATATGATCAGCCCCAGCATTTT	12	TRBV5-6	NA	few	TRBJ1-5
CASSVGGTSTYEQYF	TGTGCCAGCAGCGTGGGAGGGACTTCTACCTACGAGCAGTACTTC	15	TRBV5-6	TRBD2	few	TRBJ2-7
CAVAGEGNEQFF	TGTGCCGTAGCGGGAGAGGGGAATGAGCAGTTCTTC	12	TRBV10-3	TRBD2	few	TRBJ2-1
CAWSVRQANSPLHF	TGTGCCTGGAGTGTACGGCAGGCTAATTCACCCCTCCACTTT	14	TRBV30	NA	NA	TRBJ1-6
CASTTGGSNAIQYF	TGTGCCAGCACCACAGGGGGAAGCAATGCCATTCAGTACTTC	14	TRBV5-8	TRBD1	NA	TRBJ2-4
CASSPGFYEQYF	TGTGCCAGCTCACCAGGGTTTTACGAGCAGTACTTC	12	TRBV18	NA	NA	TRBJ2-7
CAWRKADYNEQFF	TGTGCCTGGAGAAAGGCTGATTACAATGAGCAGTTCTTC	13	TRBV30	NA	few	TRBJ2-1
CASSAAGYLTGSYEQYF	TGTGCCAGCAGTGCGGCAGGTTATCTAACAGGTTCCTACGAGCAGTACTTC	17	TRBV6-1	NA	few	TRBJ2-7
CASSTPGQDYEQYF	TGTGCCAGCAGTACCCCGGGACAGGACTACGAGCAGTACTTC	14	TRBV28	TRBD1	NA	TRBJ2-7
CASRTDSIYGYTF	TGCGCCAGCCGAACTGACAGCATCTATGGCTACACCTTC	13	TRBV5-1	NA	NA	TRBJ1-2
CASSVAGTMAGELFF	TGTGCCAGCAGCGTGGCGGGGACGATGGCCGGGGAGCTGTTTTTT	15	TRBV9	NA	NA	TRBJ2-2